Listed below are T cell receptor beta chains from one sample, sequenced in a study of immune evolution from preneoplasia to lung adenocarcinoma. The assay was immunoSEQ multiplex PCR, and TCRdb's table has in-frame clones only and misses some. The sample shows about 4,000 clones, about 80% of them seen only once. The source material was FFPE adjacent normal lung tissue. These receptors were obtained from a person aged 60 to 85 with lung adenocarcinoma. Both conserved end residues are part of each CDR3. Each record gives: clone size, D gene, V gene, J gene, CDR3 protein, CDR3 DNA. The D gene is left open where the match is weak. Size values are once, few and many counts, or a class for expanded clones, and some rows have none.

-	TRBD1	TRBV7-2	TRBJ2-3	CASSQGTGQTQYF	TGTGCCAGCAGCCAAGGGACAGGGCAGACGCAGTATTTT
-	-	TRBV18	TRBJ1-1	CASSLSAGEGAFF	TGTGCCAGCTCCCTAAGTGCAGGGGAAGGAGCTTTCTTT
-	TRBD1	TRBV5-1	TRBJ2-7	CASSKQTGTYEQYF	TGCGCCAGCAGCAAGCAGACAGGGACCTACGAGCAGTACTTC
-	-	TRBV2	TRBJ1-1	CASSGGTEAFF	TGTGCCAGCAGTGGAGGTACTGAAGCTTTCTTT
-	TRBD1	TRBV29-1	TRBJ2-1	CSVEVTGGYNEQFF	TGCAGCGTTGAAGTGACAGGGGGCTACAATGAGCAGTTCTTC
-	TRBD1	TRBV2	TRBJ2-4	CASTEVTGVGYNIQYF	TGTGCCAGCACCGAAGTAACAGGGGTGGGGTACAACATTCAGTACTTC
-	-	TRBV27	TRBJ1-2	CASSLSGVNGYTF	TGTGCCAGCAGTTTATCAGGGGTCAATGGCTACACCTTC
-	-	TRBV19	TRBJ1-4	CASRFYARDEKLFF	TGTGCCAGTAGGTTTTATGCGCGGGATGAAAAACTGTTTTTT
-	TRBD2	TRBV7-8	TRBJ2-1	CASSPGTIEQFF	TGTGCCAGCAGCCCCGGGACTATTGAGCAGTTCTTC
-	-	TRBV5-5	TRBJ1-3	CASSLVSSRTSGNTIYF	TGTGCCAGCAGCTTGGTATCGAGTAGGACCTCTGGAAACACCATATATTTT
-	TRBD1	TRBV6-1	TRBJ2-2	CASSEATGAGELFF	TGTGCCAGCAGTGAAGCGACAGGGGCCGGGGAGCTGTTTTTT
-	-	TRBV7-9	TRBJ1-2	CASSLPNRENGYTF	TGTGCCAGCAGCTTGCCTAACAGGGAAAATGGCTACACCTTC
few	-	TRBV5-1	TRBJ2-7	CASSSGGGYEQYF	TGCGCCAGCAGCTCGGGGGGCGGCTACGAGCAGTACTTC
-	TRBD1	TRBV19	TRBJ1-5	CASMGTGYQPQHF	TGTGCCAGTATGGGGACAGGATATCAGCCCCAGCATTTT
-	TRBD2	TRBV6-1	TRBJ2-7	CASKAGVGRYEQYF	TGTGCCAGCAAAGCGGGAGTGGGTAGGTACGAGCAGTACTTC
-	TRBD1	TRBV20-1	TRBJ1-2	CSARQGDGYTF	TGCAGTGCTAGACAGGGGGATGGCTACACCTTC
-	TRBD2	TRBV4-2	TRBJ2-3	CASSPTLSGRAGSTDTQYF	TGTGCCAGCAGCCCAACGCTAAGCGGGAGGGCCGGAAGCACAGATACGCAGTATTTT
-	-	TRBV9	TRBJ1-5	CASSRGGDSRNQPQHF	TGTGCCAGCAGCCGAGGGGGAGATTCACGCAATCAGCCCCAGCATTTT
large	-	TRBV6-5	TRBJ2-1	CASSYTGSSYNEQFF	TGTGCCAGCAGTTATACAGGAAGCTCCTACAATGAGCAGTTCTTC
-	TRBD2	TRBV2	TRBJ2-3	CASQLTSVSTDTQYF	TGTGCCAGCCAATTGACTAGCGTAAGCACAGATACGCAGTATTTT
-	-	TRBV6-5	TRBJ2-2	CASSYQLVTGELFF	TGTGCCAGCAGTTACCAGCTTGTCACCGGGGAGCTGTTTTTT
-	-	TRBV7-8	TRBJ2-1	CASKETNEQFF	TGTGCCAGCAAAGAAACAAATGAGCAGTTCTTC
-	TRBD1	TRBV25-1	TRBJ2-2	CASSTGQGFGGELFF	TGTGCCAGCAGTACGGGACAGGGGTTCGGCGGGGAGCTGTTTTTT
-	TRBD2	TRBV7-2	TRBJ2-1	CASSSSGGSYNEQFF	TGTGCCAGCAGCTCTAGCGGGGGCTCCTACAATGAGCAGTTCTTC
-	-	TRBV28	TRBJ2-7	CASSPRKVPYF	TGTGCCAGCAGTCCCCGGAAGGTTCCTTACTTC
once	TRBD1	TRBV15	TRBJ2-3	CATSGGQGRTDTQYF	TGTGCCACCAGCGGGGGACAGGGAAGAACAGATACGCAGTATTTT
-	-	TRBV19	TRBJ1-5	CASMKGSNQPQHF	TGTGCCAGTATGAAGGGGAGCAATCAGCCCCAGCATTTT
few	-	TRBV29-1	TRBJ1-1	CSVERNREAFF	TGCAGCGTTGAACGCAACAGAGAAGCTTTCTTT